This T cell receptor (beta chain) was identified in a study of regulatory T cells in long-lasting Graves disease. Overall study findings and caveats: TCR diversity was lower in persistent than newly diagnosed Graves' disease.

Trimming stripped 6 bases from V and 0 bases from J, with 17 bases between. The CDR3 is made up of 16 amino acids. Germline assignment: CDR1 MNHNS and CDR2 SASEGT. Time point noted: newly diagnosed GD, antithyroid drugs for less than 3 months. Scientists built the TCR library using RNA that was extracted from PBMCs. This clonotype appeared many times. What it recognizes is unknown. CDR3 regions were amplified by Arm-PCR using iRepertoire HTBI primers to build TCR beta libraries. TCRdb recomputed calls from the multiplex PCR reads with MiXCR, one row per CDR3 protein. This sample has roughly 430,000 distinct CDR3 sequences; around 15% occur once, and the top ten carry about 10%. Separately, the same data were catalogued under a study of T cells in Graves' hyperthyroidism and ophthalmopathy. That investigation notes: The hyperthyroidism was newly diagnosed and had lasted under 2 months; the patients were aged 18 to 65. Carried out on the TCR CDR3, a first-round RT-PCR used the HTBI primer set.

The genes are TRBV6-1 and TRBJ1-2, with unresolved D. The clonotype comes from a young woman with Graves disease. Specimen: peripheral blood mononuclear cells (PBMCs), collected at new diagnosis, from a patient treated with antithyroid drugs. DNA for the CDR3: TGTGCCAGCAGCGATCTCACGACTGGGACTAACTATGGCTACACCTTC. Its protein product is CASSDLTTGTNYGYTF.